The clone carrying this TCR beta chain was detected only a few times. One entry per CDR3 protein, called by TCRdb with MiXCR from the reads. There are some 600,000 distinct CDR3 sequences in the sample; 24% occur only once, and approximately 8.2% lies in the top ten. This specimen belongs to a study of T cell repertoires in cytomegalovirus infection. Trimming cost V 9 bases and J 6 bases; bases outside gene matches: 9. This CDR3 has 14 amino acids. CDR1 and CDR2 from the germline V gene are SNHLY and FYNNEI. This chain uses TRBV2 with TRBJ1-5, with 9 bases matching TRBD1. Input material: CD8+ T cells from PBMCs. The clonotype comes from a human donor in good health (CMV status not recorded). Some clones in this sample may be carry-over from other donors' samples. The CDR3 bases are TGTGCCAGGGGGGGGACAGGGAAGGGTCAGCCCCAGCATTTT. This encodes CARGGTGKGQPQHF.